The rows below give T cell receptor beta chains drawn from one sample of a study of blood T cell repertoires in COVID-19. Assay: immunoSEQ multiplex PCR; the TCRdb copy retains only in-frame clones and omits some. Of under 130,000 clones listed, around 76% are singletons. The sequencing input was peripheral blood. The receptor source for this set is a woman in her seventies with acute or convalescent COVID-19. The CDR3 runs from the conserved cysteine through the conserved F or W. The D gene is left open where the match is weak.

J	V	D	CDR3
TRBJ1-1	TRBV29-1	-	CSVDGAGVTEAFF
TRBJ2-1	TRBV5-1	-	CASSVGVTHNEQFF
TRBJ1-1	TRBV6-6	TRBD1	CASSLQGTEAFF
TRBJ1-3	TRBV5-6	-	CASGATGASGNTIYF
TRBJ2-1	TRBV10-2	-	CASSERGQGTYNEQFF
TRBJ2-7	TRBV7-9	-	CASSLGRVPYEQYF
TRBJ2-7	TRBV5-4	TRBD1	CASSKDRGSSSYEQYF
TRBJ1-2	TRBV29-1	-	CSVEDYSSYGYTF
TRBJ2-5	TRBV19	TRBD2	CASSNPQGEGGETQYF
TRBJ2-1	TRBV6-5	-	CASSKDTNNNEQFF
TRBJ2-1	TRBV24-1	-	CATRPSSEAAYEQFF
TRBJ2-7	TRBV5-1	TRBD2	CASSSTGGGSYEQYF
TRBJ2-7	TRBV5-1	TRBD2	CASSFSGGTYEQYF
TRBJ1-1	TRBV11-2	TRBD1	CASSYRQGEGDTEAFF
TRBJ2-1	TRBV10-1	TRBD2	CASRGTSYDGENNEQFF
TRBJ2-5	TRBV6-5	TRBD1	CASSYSYSGGQETQYF
TRBJ2-2	TRBV10-3	-	CAISVQDWGTGELFF
TRBJ2-2	TRBV5-6	-	CASTIIRVYAGELFF
TRBJ1-5	TRBV6-5	TRBD1	CASSLGQGLNQPQHF
TRBJ1-2	TRBV6-5	-	CASTPDSSNYGYTF
TRBJ1-4	TRBV5-1	-	CASSLTGTTNEKLFF
TRBJ1-4	TRBV28	TRBD1	CASSRQGEGTKRLFF
TRBJ1-1	TRBV11-2	TRBD1	CASSRTGGGTEAFF
TRBJ2-5	TRBV19	-	CASSRAGRAGETQYF
TRBJ1-5	TRBV7-8	-	CASSLKGVDNQPQHF
TRBJ1-4	TRBV28	-	CASSVRALNEKLFF
TRBJ1-1	TRBV3-1/TRBV3-2	-	CASSRRDLIGTEAFF
TRBJ1-1	TRBV5-4	-	CASSLVRDTEAFF
TRBJ1-2	TRBV19	-	CASSISVGRYGYTF
TRBJ1-5	TRBV19	-	CASSISGSNQPQHF
TRBJ1-2	TRBV19	-	CASNRGLINYGYTF